This TCR beta chain is from a study of T-cell reconstitution after alpha-beta-depleted transplantation in children. This CDR3 has 15 amino acids. The germline CDR1 and CDR2 sequences are SGHTA and FQGNSA. V lost 2 bases to trimming and J lost 4 bases; unmatched junction nucleotides: 3. This clonotype was counted between two and nine times. Researchers prepared the TCRbeta library using unique molecular identifiers, the study reports. TCRdb analysed the PCR reads with MiXCR anew, one entry per CDR3 protein. Of 640,000 or so distinct CDR3 sequences in the sample, 16% were seen once. The source of this sequence is a human donor who donated a stem cell graft to a child with acute myeloid leukemia. The material sequenced was PBMCs from the stem cell graft donor, taken from the stem cell graft. The chain employs TRBV7-2 and TRBJ2-2, with 8 bases matching TRBD1. The CDR3 nucleotides are TGTGCCAGCAGCTTATGGACAGGGATCACCGGGGAGCTGTTTTTT. Translation: CASSLWTGITGELFF. Full variable domain (rest looked up from reference TRBV7-2 and TRBJ2-2): GAGVSQSPSNKVTEKGKDVELRCDPISGHTALYWYRQSLGQGLEFLIYFQGNSAPDKSGLPSDRFSAERTGGSVSTLTIQRTQQEDSAVYLCASSLWTGITGELFFGEGSRLTVL.